This paragraph covers one T cell receptor (beta chain) sequence. The antigen is undetermined. These data belong to a study of OX40 agonist ivuxolimab in advanced cancers. As for the study in general: Dose-escalation subjects each had hepatocellular carcinoma, melanoma, renal cell or head and neck cancer.

Produced via immunoSEQ multiplex PCR; TCRdb's table is partial and in-frame only. The sample lists approximately 57,000 clones; approximately 80% were seen once. Study findings and constraints: More expanded clones were seen, on average, in CD8+ T cells than in CD4+.

The receptor comes from an adult with an advanced solid tumor such as melanoma, head and neck, liver or kidney cancer. The specimen comprised CD4+ or CD8+ T cells sorted from blood, sampled in a trial of the OX40 agonist ivuxolimab.

The chain's CDR3 is CASSTGTGQETQYF. CDR3 in DNA: TGTGCCAGCAGTACCGGGACAGGGCAAGAGACCCAGTACTTC. This sequence joins TRBV28 and TRBJ2-5, with 9 bases aligning to TRBD1. CDR1 is MDHEN and CDR2 is SYDVKM in the germline V gene. The CDR3 sequence is 14 residues long. The trim removed 5 bases at V and 2 bases at J, leaving 3 bases unmatched.